This T cell receptor (beta chain) originates from a study of blood T cell repertoires in COVID-19 (dated by TCRdb to 2020 to 2021). Notes on the research overall: The collaborator samples originated in the United States, Italy and Spain and spanned the acute and convalescent phases of COVID-19. The prospective study material was composed of cDNA or gDNA derived from T cells, B-cell-depleted T cells, or PBMCs. Deeply sampled blood TCRbeta repertoires from subjects exposed to, actively infected with, or recovered from COVID-19 were included in the dataset. The repertoires were released in a freely available public database intended as a resource for research on the immune response to SARS-CoV-2. The samples were drawn from two sources: the first 160 participants of the ongoing ImmuneRACE study, and 1,000 to 1,500 subjects contributed by 6 global collaborators. Nearly every sample came with metadata listing a de-identified subject ID, COVID-19 status, age in years and sex. Where available, HLA class I and class II types were taken from metadata supplied by the sample provider and were not determined by assay-based typing.

Samples from volunteer blood donors who had recovered from COVID-19 were contributed by a second Seattle source. Whole blood was collected in K2EDTA tubes by collaborating institutions according to the institutions' own protocols. Collaborator samples were shipped for TCRbeta analysis as frozen whole blood, isolated PBMCs, or DNA extracted from either sample type. A remark on this clone: What antigen it recognizes has not been identified. No much larger clone is present one base from it, and per-base qualities are unavailable.

The immunoSEQ Assay, a bias-controlled multiplex PCR, was used to amplify TCRbeta CDR3 regions from genomic DNA. Turning to the authors' computational methods: Within the assay, amplification of reference gene primers was used to estimate how many nucleated cells each sample contained. To quantify the absolute abundance of each unique TCRbeta CDR3 rearrangement, sequence reads were collapsed and filtered. For each sample, productive Simpson clonality was calculated as the square root of Simpson's diversity index over productive rearrangements. In TCRdb, the immuneACCESS table is reduced to in-frame sequences with V and J assigned. These tables do not hold every clone; where another copy was compared, an unresolved V gene accounts for under half, and the others remain unexplained. Clone size and V and J calls were adopted from that table, with D and trimming inferred from the DNA. Present in this sample are about 260,000 clones, around 86% of which were seen just once. Of the sample, about 1.6% is held by the ten largest clones.

The CDR3 goes from the cysteine to the phenylalanine over 13 residues. The DNA shown is the 39-base CDR3, in frame from base 1. Via the germline V gene, CDR1 is MNHEY and CDR2 SVGAGI. Trimming at the junction amounts to 7 bases on V and 4 bases on J, and the germline ends lie 11 bases apart. Paper-wide results and their limitations: Clinical and demographic metadata were provided uncurated, with the amount varying by source and participant.

The receptor comes from a woman aged 40 to 49 who had recovered from COVID-19. Sequenced material: peripheral blood. The chain links TRBV6-5 with TRBJ1-5; a tentative D call is TRBD1 (6 bases match). The CDR3 protein sequence reads: CASTQTGNQPQHF. The DNA sequence is given as TGTGCCAGCACCCAAACAGGGAATCAGCCCCAGCATTTT.